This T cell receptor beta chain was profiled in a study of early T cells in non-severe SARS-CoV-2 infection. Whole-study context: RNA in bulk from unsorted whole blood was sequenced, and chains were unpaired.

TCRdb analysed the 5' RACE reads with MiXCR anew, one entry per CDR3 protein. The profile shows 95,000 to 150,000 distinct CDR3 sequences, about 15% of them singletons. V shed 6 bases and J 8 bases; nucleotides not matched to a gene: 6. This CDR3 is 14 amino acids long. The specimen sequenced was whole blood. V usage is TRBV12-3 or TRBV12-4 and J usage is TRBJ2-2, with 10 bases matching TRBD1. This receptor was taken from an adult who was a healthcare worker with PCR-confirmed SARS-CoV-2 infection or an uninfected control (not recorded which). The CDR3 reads CASSRQGAIGELFF. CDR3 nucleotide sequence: TGTGCCAGCAGCCGACAGGGGGCTATAGGGGAGCTGTTTTTT.